The rows below give T cell receptor beta chains drawn from one sample of a study of blood T cell repertoires in COVID-19. The method was immunoSEQ multiplex PCR; TCRdb's version includes in-frame clones alone and lacks a portion of them. The sample carries a few hundred thousand clones, 75% to 85% recorded once. The sample consisted of PBMCs or T cells enriched from blood (not recorded which). The receptors stem from a young man with acute COVID-19. Each CDR3 is given with its conserved first and last residue. Each record gives: D gene, V gene, clone size, J gene, CDR3 DNA, CDR3 protein. D genes are given only for firm matches. The size field is filled for only some rows; it gives once, few, many or a size class.

>TRBD1|TRBV5-1|-|TRBJ1-4
TGCGCCAGCAGCTTGAGGGGACAGGGGGATAAGGCAACTAATGAAAAACTGTTTTTT
CASSLRGQGDKATNEKLFF
>-|TRBV9|-|TRBJ2-7
TGTGCCAGCAGCGAAGGGGTAGACCCCTACGAGCAGTACTTC
CASSEGVDPYEQYF
>TRBD1|TRBV6-1|-|TRBJ1-2
TGTGCCAGCAGTGTGGGACAGGGGGCGGGAAACTATGACTACACCTTC
CASSVGQGAGNYDYTF
>-|TRBV5-1|-|TRBJ2-2
TGCGCCAGCTCCTCCCCCGCAGGCCGGATCGGCGGGGAGCTGTTTTTT
CASSSPAGRIGGELFF
>-|TRBV5-1|-|TRBJ1-4
TGCGCCAGCAGCTTAATGACGAATGCCCATCAACAGGAAAAACTGTTTTTT
CASSLMTNAHQQEKLFF
>-|TRBV6-5|-|TRBJ2-7
TGTGCCAGCAGATCTCGGACTGGCTCCTACGAGCAGTACTTC
CASRSRTGSYEQYF
>-|TRBV27|once|TRBJ1-6
TGTGCCAGCGCCTACTATAATTCACCCCTCCACTTT
CASAYYNSPLHF
>-|TRBV6-1|-|TRBJ1-1
TGTGCCAGCAGTGAAGGACAAACTCGGAGGGTCACTGAAGCTTTCTTT
CASSEGQTRRVTEAFF
>TRBD1|TRBV28|-|TRBJ1-1
TGTGCCAGCAGTAGAGGACAGGGTATGAACACTGAAGCTTTCTTT
CASSRGQGMNTEAFF
>TRBD1|TRBV6-1|few|TRBJ2-7
TGTGCCAGCAGTTCACTTAGACAGGGATCGTACGAGCAGTACTTC
CASSSLRQGSYEQYF
>TRBD1|TRBV6-1|-|TRBJ1-2
TGTGCCAGCAGTGAAAACAGGGGTAATGGCTACACCTTC
CASSENRGNGYTF
>-|TRBV20-1|few|TRBJ1-5
TGCAGTGCTAGTTGGGCAGGATATAGCAATCAGCCCCAGCATTTT
CSASWAGYSNQPQHF
>TRBD1|TRBV19|-|TRBJ1-1
TGTGCCAGTACCCTCGGACAGGTCTTAAACACTGAAGCTTTCTTT
CASTLGQVLNTEAFF
>-|TRBV29-1|once|TRBJ2-3
TGCAGCGACCGACAGGGCACAGATACGCAGTATTTT
CSDRQGTDTQYF
>-|TRBV27|-|TRBJ2-2
TGTGCCAGCAGTTTCACAGCGAACACCGGGGAGCTGTTTTTT
CASSFTANTGELFF
>TRBD2|TRBV11-3|-|TRBJ2-7
TGTGCCAGCAGCCCAGCGGGGGGTACCTACGAGCAGTACTTC
CASSPAGGTYEQYF
>-|TRBV7-9|-|TRBJ1-5
TGTGCCAGCAGCTTAGACGGTAAAAATCAGCCCCAGCATTTT
CASSLDGKNQPQHF
>-|TRBV20-1|-|TRBJ2-1
TGCAGTGCTAGATCGGGGTCACAGTTCTTC
CSARSGSQFF
>TRBD2|TRBV5-1|-|TRBJ2-3
TGCGCCAGCAGCAAGTGGCTAGCGGGGGGTCCTAGCACAGATACGCAGTATTTT
CASSKWLAGGPSTDTQYF
>-|TRBV29-1|-|TRBJ2-5
TGCAGCGTTGAAGATCTTTTGGCAGGAGAGACCCAGTACTTC
CSVEDLLAGETQYF
>-|TRBV10-3|many|TRBJ1-1
TGTGCCATCAGGGCAGGGAGGAATTCCCCTGAAGCTTTCTTT
CAIRAGRNSPEAFF
>TRBD1|TRBV9|once|TRBJ2-1
TGTGCCAGCAGCCCCATCCGGGACAGCTACAATGAGCAGTTCTTC
CASSPIRDSYNEQFF
>TRBD2|TRBV28|-|TRBJ2-7
TGTGCCAGCAGTAGCGGGGGCAGTTGGTACGAGCAGTACTTC
CASSSGGSWYEQYF
>TRBD1|TRBV5-5|-|TRBJ1-5
TGTGCCAGCAGCTGGGGACAGGGCCCCTATCAGCCCCAGCATTTT
CASSWGQGPYQPQHF
>-|TRBV6-5|once|TRBJ1-4
TGTGCCAGCAGAGAGCGGGTCCTTAATGAAAAACTGTTTTTT
CASRERVLNEKLFF
>TRBD1|TRBV5-1|-|TRBJ1-1
TGCGCCAGCAGCACAGGGACAGGGGTGAACACTGAAGCTTTCTTT
CASSTGTGVNTEAFF
>TRBD2|TRBV15|few|TRBJ2-1
TGTGCCACCAGCAGAGATCGGGGGGATGAGCAGTTCTTC
CATSRDRGDEQFF
>-|TRBV6-5|once|TRBJ2-7
TGTGCCAGCAAGGAACAGGGAGTATCTTACGAGCAGTACTTC
CASKEQGVSYEQYF
>-|TRBV7-9|-|TRBJ1-2
TGTGCCAGCAGCTCCACTCGGACAGAGCTCTATGGCTACACCTTC
CASSSTRTELYGYTF
>-|TRBV12-3/TRBV12-4|-|TRBJ1-2
TGTGCCAGCAGTTTGCCGGGGGGATATGGCTACACCTTC
CASSLPGGYGYTF
>TRBD1|TRBV27|-|TRBJ1-5
TGTGCCAGCAGGCCGGGACAGTCGAATCAGCCCCAGCATTTT
CASRPGQSNQPQHF
>-|TRBV19|-|TRBJ1-1
TGTGCCAGTAGTAACGAGGTAAACACTGAAGCTTTCTTT
CASSNEVNTEAFF
>-|TRBV28|-|TRBJ1-5
TGTGCCAGCAGCACAGGACCCAATCAGCCCCAGCATTTT
CASSTGPNQPQHF
>TRBD1|TRBV2|-|TRBJ2-7
TGTGCCAGCAGAAACCTGGACAGGGGGTTTTTCGAGCAGTACTTC
CASRNLDRGFFEQYF
>TRBD1|TRBV6-5|once|TRBJ2-2
TGTGCCTCGACCGGGACAGCAAACACCGGGGAGCTGTTTTTT
CASTGTANTGELFF
>TRBD1|TRBV25-1|once|TRBJ2-1
TGTGCCAGCAGTGAAAGACCAACAGGGGTAATATTCAATGAGCAGTTCTTC
CASSERPTGVIFNEQFF
>-|TRBV6-5|few|TRBJ1-6
TGTGCCAGCAGACCGGGGGATCCTAATTCACCCCTCCACTTT
CASRPGDPNSPLHF